These 28 T cell receptor beta chains share one sample of origin, sequenced in a study. TCRdb ran MiXCR on the RT-PCR reads and lists one entry per CDR3 protein. There are more than 550,000 distinct CDR3 sequences in the sample; approximately 15% occur only once, and 3.6% lies in the top ten. The source material was memory CD4+ T cells from blood. These receptors were obtained from a female donor in good health, serving as a healthy control.

This clonotype was detected ten times or more. The V and J genes are TRBV29-1 and TRBJ1-1, with 8 nucleotides matching TRBD1. The CDR3 consists of 13 residues. V was clipped by 6 bases and J by 2 bases; unmatched bases: 5. Germline V CDR1 and CDR2: SQVTM, ANQGSEA. The CDR3 bases are TGCAGCGTCGTGGACAGGGATAACACTGAAGCTTTCTTT. Translated, it gives CSVVDRDNTEAFF. The full variable domain, in which reference TRBV29-1 and TRBJ1-1 provide the parts outside the CDR3, is SAVISQKPSRDICQRGTSLTIQCQVDSQVTMMFWYRQQPGQSLTLIATANQGSEATYESGFVIDKFPISRPNLTFSTLTVSNMSPEDSSIYLCSVVDRDNTEAFFGQGTRLTVV.

J is TRBJ1-1 and V is TRBV7-2, with D maybe TRBD1 (6 bases). Trimming took 1 base from V and 5 from J, leaving 11 bases between them. The CDR3 loop spans 14 amino acids. Germline CDR1 SGHTA, CDR2 FQGNSA. CDR3 residues: CASSLEGVWTEAFF. CDR3 nucleotides: TGTGCCAGCAGCTTAGAGGGGGTTTGGACTGAAGCTTTCTTT.

The chain combines TRBV7-2 with TRBJ2-5; D is unresolved. Germline V CDR1 and CDR2: SGHTA, FQGNSA. Trimming removed 2 bases from V and 5 bases from J, with 12 bases in between. This CDR3 region has 14 residues. CDR3 sequence: CASSLLSVRETQYF. The DNA for the CDR3 is TGTGCCAGCAGCTTACTTTCAGTCAGGGAGACCCAGTACTTC.

This clonotype showed up many times. The rearrangement uses TRBV10-3 and TRBJ1-1, with D maybe TRBD1 (6 bases). Trimming took 3 bases from V and 7 from J, leaving 9 bases between them. CDR3 length: 12 residues. CDR1 and CDR2 (germline): ENHRY, SYGVKD. The CDR3 sequence is CAISEGQLEAFF. CDR3 coding DNA: TGTGCCATCAGTGAAGGACAGCTTGAAGCTTTCTTT.

This clonotype showed up just once. This may come from a read error, since a much larger clone is one base off. This chain links TRBV7-2 with TRBJ2-3, with no clear D. This CDR3 contains 16 residues. Germline V gene lookup returns CDR1 SGHTA and CDR2 FQGNSA. The CDR3 bases are TGTGCCAGCAGCTTAGCTACCGCTTTGGGCACAGATATGCAGTATTTT. Its translation: CASSLATALGTDMQYF.

The rearrangement joins TRBV29-1 to TRBJ2-1, with 7 bases matching TRBD2. Germline V lookup: CDR1 SQVTM, CDR2 ANQGSEA. Trimming removed 6 bases from V and 6 bases from J; junction bases left unmatched: 11. CDR3 size: 14 residues. The CDR3 loop is CSVGRTGGGNEQFF. The CDR3 region has the DNA TGCAGCGTGGGCCGGACTGGCGGGGGCAATGAGCAGTTCTTC.

This clonotype was picked up many times. The chain couples TRBV15 to TRBJ2-1; 16 bases are a match to TRBD2. This CDR3 comprises 20 residues. Unmatched junction bases numbered 8, after V lost 3 bases and J lost 0 bases. From germline, CDR1 is LNHNV and CDR2 YYDKDF (reference sequence). The CDR3 spells CATSRVPGLAGGSSYNEQFF. The CDR3 DNA reads as TGTGCCACCAGCAGGGTACCGGGACTAGCGGGAGGGAGCTCCTACAATGAGCAGTTCTTC.

Of note for this clonotype: One end of the junction varies from germline; a read error may be responsible. This sequence joins TRBV7-2 and TRBJ2-3; 11 nucleotides match TRBD2. Germline loops: CDR1 SGHTA, CDR2 FQGNSA. The CDR3 loop spans 16 amino acids. The CDR3 region has the DNA TGTGCCAGCAGCCTAGCGGGGGGAACTGGCACAGATACGCAGTATTTT. Its protein product is CASSLAGGTGTDTQYF.

This rearrangement joins TRBV7-2 to TRBJ2-5; D perhaps matches TRBD2 (5 bases). This CDR3 region has 13 residues. CDR1 SGHTA and CDR2 FQGNSA come from the germline V gene. Deletions cut 5 bases from V and 5 bases from J, with 12 bases between. The CDR3 coding sequence is TGTGCCAGCAGCCCCATGAGAGGGGAGACCCAGTACTTC. This encodes CASSPMRGETQYF.

This clonotype showed up many times. The chain recombines TRBV4-1 with TRBJ1-6; D remains unclear. Trimming shortened V by 1 base and J by 13 bases, and 8 bases separated the two germline ends. This CDR3 is 12 amino acids long. Per the germline V gene, CDR1 is MGHRA and CDR2 is YSYEKL. The CDR3 sequence is CASSQGVWPLHF. CDR3 nucleotides: TGCGCCAGCAGCCAAGGGGTTTGGCCCCTCCACTTT.

There are many counts of this clonotype. The rearrangement joins TRBV15 to TRBJ2-3; either TRBD1 or TRBD2 may fit D (7 bases each). From germline, CDR1 is LNHNV and CDR2 YYDKDF (reference sequence). Trimming took 4 bases from V and 0 from J, leaving 14 bases between them. The CDR3 contains 16 residues. DNA of the CDR3: TGTGCCACCAGCACCCAGGGGGGGTCAAGCACAGATACGCAGTATTTT. Its translation is CATSTQGGSSTDTQYF. The complete variable domain, with remaining parts taken from reference TRBV15 and TRBJ2-3, reads DAMVIQNPRYQVTQFGKPVTLSCSQTLNHNVMYWYQQKSSQAPKLLFHYYDKDFNNEADTPDNFQSRRPNTSFCFLDIRSPGLGDTAMYLCATSTQGGSSTDTQYFGPGTRLTVL.

The chain employs TRBV12-3 or TRBV12-4 and TRBJ2-1; maybe TRBD2 (5 bases). CDR3 length equals 12 residues. With 3 bases removed from V and 9 bases from J, the gap between germline ends came to 9 bases. Here the CDR3 DNA reads TGTGCCAGCAGTTTTTCTAGCCGTGAGCAGTTCTTC. Translated: CASSFSSREQFF.

There are a few counts of this clonotype. The rearrangement links TRBV7-8 to TRBJ2-6; TRBD1 matches 8 bases. V lost 5 bases, J lost 1 base, and 7 bases stayed unmatched. This CDR3 is 17 amino acids long. CDR1 is SGHVS and CDR2 is FQNEAQ in the germline V gene. The chain's CDR3 is CASSIGQGKSGANVLTF. DNA of the CDR3: TGTGCCAGCAGCATCGGACAGGGAAAGTCTGGGGCCAACGTCCTGACTTTC.

This clonotype was counted many times. This chain links TRBV7-9 with TRBJ2-3; D gene ambiguous. Germline loops: CDR1 SEHNR, CDR2 FQNEAQ (reference sequence). Trimming pared 1 base from V and 2 bases from J, leaving 10 bases between. This CDR3 is 15 amino acids long. CDR3 in amino acids: CASSLVLAITDTQYF. In nucleotides, the CDR3 is TGTGCCAGCAGCTTAGTTCTCGCGATCACAGATACGCAGTATTTT.

This chain connects TRBV30 to TRBJ1-5; possibly TRBD1 for D (5 bases). CDR1 is GTSNPN, CDR2 SVGIG, per germline (reference sequence). The V gene lost 0 bases and the J gene lost 2 bases, with 14 bases spanning the gap. The CDR3 covers 16 residues. CDR3 sequence: CAWSVFGGGGNQPQHF. The CDR3 DNA follows: TGTGCCTGGAGTGTATTCGGGGGGGGTGGCAATCAGCCCCAGCATTTT.

This clonotype was detected only a few times. The CDR3 spells CSVAPNTGELFF. CDR3 nucleotide sequence: TGCAGCGTTGCCCCGAACACCGGGGAGCTGTTTTTT. This chain links TRBV29-1 with TRBJ2-2; D call uncertain. The CDR3 runs to 12 residues. Germline lookup yields CDR1 SQVTM and CDR2 ANQGSEA. Trimming left V 4 bases short and J 0 bases short, with 3 bases between.

This clonotype was seen only once. The CDR3 region is CASSPSSHENTEAFF. CDR3 nucleotide sequence: TGTGCCAGCAGCCCCTCTTCACACGAGAACACTGAAGCTTTCTTT. The chain uses TRBV3-1 and TRBJ1-1; D uncertain. V lost 4 bases to trimming and J lost 1 base, with 13 bases between them. This CDR3 is 15 amino acids long. The germline gives CDR1 LGHDT, CDR2 YNNKEL (reference sequence).

V and J are TRBV4-3 and TRBJ1-6; D is undetermined. Germline assignment: CDR1 LGHNA and CDR2 YSLEER. The V and J ends lost 0 bases and 6 bases respectively, with 12 bases between them. This CDR3 has 16 amino acids. CDR3 loop: CASSQDGRPVNSPLHF. The CDR3, as DNA: TGCGCCAGCAGCCAAGATGGTAGACCTGTTAATTCACCCCTCCACTTT.

This clonotype has just a few counts. The chain recombines TRBV25-1 with TRBJ2-7, with D possibly being TRBD1 or TRBD2 (5 bases each). CDR1 is MGHDK, CDR2 SYGVNS, per germline. The CDR3 contains 15 residues. V was cut by 4 bases and J by 0 bases, with 13 bases left in between. The CDR3 nucleotides are TGTGCCAGCAGTGGGGGGTCCCGGGGCTCCTACGAGCAGTACTTC. Amino acid sequence: CASSGGSRGSYEQYF.

The gene calls are TRBV4-2 and TRBJ2-1; 7 bases match TRBD2. Germline trimming cut 0 bases from V and 2 bases from J; bases unmatched to any gene: 7. CDR1 is LGHNA, CDR2 YNFKEQ, per germline. CDR3 length equals 17 residues. DNA of the CDR3: TGTGCCAGCAGCCAAGACGGGGGGAGCCCTCCCTACAATGAGCAGTTCTTC. It codes for CASSQDGGSPPYNEQFF.

The sample holds a few counts of this clonotype. The rearrangement uses TRBV5-6 and TRBJ2-7; D may be TRBD2 (5 bases). Germline V gives CDR1 SGHDT, CDR2 YYEEEE. Deletions cut 2 bases from V and 10 bases from J, with 16 bases between. The CDR3 is 13 amino acids. The CDR3 nucleotides read TGTGCCAGCAGCTTTTTAGAAGCGGAGCCTCAGTACTTC. This encodes CASSFLEAEPQYF.

The chain recombines TRBV24-1 with TRBJ1-1; 7 positions agree with TRBD1. Germline V gene lookup returns CDR1 KGHDR and CDR2 SFDVKD. Germline trimming cut 2 bases from V and 7 bases from J; bases unmatched to any gene: 9. There are 15 residues in the CDR3. The CDR3 region has the DNA TGTGCCACCAGTGATTCCCGAACGACAGGGAGTGAAGCTTTCTTT. Protein: CATSDSRTTGSEAFF.

This clonotype was counted only a few times. The chain is built from TRBV7-2 and TRBJ1-4; tentative D call: TRBD1 (5 bases). V gave up 3 bases and J gave up 3 bases, with 14 bases separating them. Germline CDR1 is SGHTA and CDR2 is FQGNSA. This CDR3 comprises 16 residues. CDR3 protein: CASSLDVRAANEKLFF. Written as DNA, the CDR3 is TGTGCCAGCAGCTTGGACGTCAGGGCTGCTAATGAAAAACTGTTTTTT.

This clonotype was counted between two and nine times. The chain employs TRBV10-3 and TRBJ2-1, with TRBD2 identical over 11 bases. The V segment lost 3 bases and the J segment 5 bases; nucleotides outside the gene matches: 3. Germline V gene data show CDR1 as ENHRY and CDR2 as SYGVKD. This CDR3 is built from 15 residues. The DNA for the CDR3 is TGTGCCATCAGTGAAGGGACTAGCGGCAACAATGAGCAGTTCTTC. This translates into CAISEGTSGNNEQFF.

This clonotype was picked up a small number of times. The rearrangement links TRBV5-4 to TRBJ2-3, with 7 bases fitting TRBD1. CDR3 length equals 16 residues. V was clipped by 5 bases and J by 4 bases; unmatched bases: 13. CDR1 SGHNT and CDR2 YYREEE come from the germline V gene (reference sequence). The CDR3 here is CASSPAYRGSSDTQYF. The CDR3 DNA is TGTGCCAGCAGTCCGGCTTACAGGGGATCCTCAGATACGCAGTATTTT.

This clonotype was found once. A read error may explain this, as a much larger clone is one base away. V usage is TRBV20-1 and J usage is TRBJ2-3, with no clear D. Germline CDR1 is DFQATT and CDR2 is SNEGSKA (reference sequence). V was cut by 6 bases and J by 2 bases, with 15 bases left in between. The length of the CDR3 is 14 residues. The CDR3 DNA follows: TGCAGTGCACACCCCGAAGGGTTCACAGATACGCAGTATTTT. Encoded protein: CSAHPEGFTDTQYF.

This clonotype was detected only a few times. The chain is built from TRBV7-9 and TRBJ1-5; D is unresolved. CDR3 length equals 15 residues. V was trimmed by 1 base and J by 6 bases, leaving 13 bases between them. Looked up from germline, CDR1 is SEHNR and CDR2 is FQNEAQ (reference sequence). The CDR3: CASSLGSIGSQPQHF. DNA for the CDR3: TGTGCCAGCAGCTTAGGTTCAATCGGTAGTCAGCCCCAGCATTTT.

J is TRBJ2-1 and V is TRBV30, with TRBD2 as a possible D gene (6 bases). Germline V gene data show CDR1 as GTSNPN and CDR2 as SVGIG (reference sequence). V shed 0 bases and J shed 13 bases, with 16 bases lying between them. There are 13 residues in the CDR3. As DNA, the CDR3 is TGTGCCTGGAGTGTAGGTCAATTCGGGAGCCAGTTCTTC. It specifies CAWSVGQFGSQFF.